This paragraph reports one TCR beta chain. What it binds is not known. With template switching, a universal primer site was added, and the cDNA carried unique molecular identifiers. Each CDR3 protein is one row after TCRdb ran MiXCR on the 5' RACE reads. The sample carries some 500,000 distinct CDR3 sequences, more than 13% recorded once. This specimen comes from a study of identical twins. Whole-study findings and limits: Among monozygotic twins, out-of-frame TCR alpha sharing exceeded what models predicted.

The germline CDR1 and CDR2 sequences are KGHDR and SFDVKD. This CDR3 region has 16 residues. Trimming cost V 4 bases and J 0 bases, with 12 bases left between them. There were only healthy Caucasians among the donors. This same sample was also taken into another study, of yellow fever vaccine responses in identical twins. That paper adds: Twins' vaccine T cell responses reportedly seemed partly convergent and partly personalized.

Specimen: CD4+ T cells sorted from blood. The TCR was taken from a woman aged 18-30 years in good health. The V and J genes are TRBV24-1 and TRBJ2-1; D not resolved. CDR3 bases: TGTGCCACCAGTGACCCTTCTCCCAGCTCCTACAATGAGCAGTTCTTC. The encoded protein is CATSDPSPSSYNEQFF.